The sequence of this T cell receptor beta chain was determined in a study of TIL therapy for anti-PD-1-resistant metastatic lung cancer. Study overall: Tumors were harvested before any PD-1/PD-L1 blockade. Median tumor PD-L1 proportion score was approximately 6.3%.

Study results and limitations: After infusion, TIL clonotypes partly replaced peripheral T cells and declined over months.

The libraries were made with immunoSEQ v3. Survey-level samples got 1.5 million to 2 million read pairs; deep-level samples got about 5-6.5 million. The repertoire was sequenced with immunoSEQ multiplex PCR; TCRdb's copy has only in-frame clones and lacks some. Of about 43,000 clones detected, 70% to 80% appear once; the ten largest clones hold about 15%. Time point noted: pre-treatment sample, taken before nivolumab and TIL therapy. The table lists this clone with a few counts. No antigen is known for it. The sequencing here drew on blood, taken at baseline. The sequence was collected from a man between 65 and 85 years old with non-small cell lung cancer.

The CDR3 is CASSQDYRDYGGYTF. The CDR3, as DNA: TGTGCCAGCAGCCAAGATTACAGGGATTACGGTGGCTACACCTTC. The genes are TRBV14 and TRBJ1-2; D possibly corresponds to TRBD1 (6 bases). V was clipped by 0 bases and J by 7 bases, with 15 bases between them. The germline V gene has CDR1 SGHDN and CDR2 FVKESK. This CDR3 is 15 amino acids long.